One and the same sample provided the 23 T cell receptor beta chains below, sequenced in a study of T cells in Graves' hyperthyroidism and ophthalmopathy. Amplification of TCR beta CDR3 regions used RNA as the template. The TCR CDR3 was amplified in a first-round RT-PCR using the HTBI primer set. TCRdb reanalysed the multiplex PCR reads using MiXCR and keeps one entry per CDR3 protein. The repertoire includes about 690,000 distinct CDR3 sequences, 17% of them detected once, and roughly a sixth sits in the top ten. The sample consisted of blood. The receptor set was obtained from a man in his forties or fifties with Graves' hyperthyroidism.

This sequence joins TRBV6-2 or TRBV6-3 and TRBJ2-1; D may correspond to TRBD1 or TRBD2 (5 bases each). Germline assignment: CDR1 MNHEY and CDR2 SVGEGT. V gave up 5 bases and J gave up 4 bases, with 18 bases separating them. The CDR3 extends over 16 amino acids. The CDR3 region is CASSHRGAPGYNEQFF. The DNA for the CDR3 is TGTGCCAGCAGTCACCGAGGGGCACCAGGGTACAATGAGCAGTTCTTC.

This clonotype was counted at least ten times. The rearrangement uses TRBV5-4 and TRBJ2-7; D is unresolved. The CDR3 is made up of 12 amino acids. Trimming took 3 bases from V and 5 from J, leaving 9 bases between them. CDR1 is SGHNT, CDR2 YYREEE, per germline (reference sequence). As DNA, the CDR3 is TGTGCCAGCAGCTACTTGGGGAACGAGCAGTACTTC. As protein: CASSYLGNEQYF.

The chain employs TRBV20-1 and TRBJ2-1, with D possibly being TRBD2 (6 bases). V was cut by 3 bases and J by 3 bases, with 12 bases left in between. The CDR3 spans 14 residues. CDR1 and CDR2 (germline): DFQATT, SNEGSKA (reference sequence). The CDR3 sequence: CSARAGSFYNEQFF. CDR3 in DNA: TGCAGTGCTAGGGCCGGGAGTTTCTACAATGAGCAGTTCTTC.

V usage is TRBV4-1 and J usage is TRBJ2-7, with 7 bases lining up with TRBD1. The CDR3 has 17 amino acids. The J segment lost 2 bases and the V segment lost 0 bases, leaving 10 bases of the junction unmatched. Germline V gene sequence: CDR1 MGHRA, CDR2 YSYEKL. As DNA, the CDR3 is TGCGCCAGCAGCCAAGATCTGGGACAGAGGGTCACCTACGAGCAGTACTTC. Residues: CASSQDLGQRVTYEQYF.

This clonotype was found many times. The chain uses TRBV11-2 and TRBJ2-1; D may be TRBD1 (5 bases). V shed 1 base and J shed 5 bases, with 6 bases lying between them. This CDR3 has 13 residues. In germline, CDR1 is SGHAT, CDR2 FQNNGV. The CDR3 sequence: CASSLGQNNEQFF. Here the CDR3 DNA reads TGTGCCAGCAGCTTAGGACAGAACAATGAGCAGTTCTTC.

This clonotype was picked up many times. This chain uses TRBV2 with TRBJ2-2; D not certain. The germline V gene has CDR1 SNHLY and CDR2 FYNNEI. V was cut by 3 bases and J by 4 bases, with 12 bases left in between. The CDR3 sequence is 15 residues long. This CDR3 reads CASSDWAGRTGELFF. The CDR3 DNA reads as TGTGCCAGCAGTGATTGGGCAGGTCGCACCGGGGAGCTGTTTTTT.

This clonotype was recorded at least ten times. The rearrangement joins TRBV27 to TRBJ2-1; possible D gene TRBD1, 6 bases. Germline values: CDR1 MNHEY, CDR2 SMNVEV (reference sequence). This CDR3 has 15 amino acids. V shed 7 bases and J shed 4 bases, with 17 bases lying between them. CDR3 residues: CASKDHPGEYNEQFF. The CDR3 coding sequence is TGTGCCAGCAAGGACCACCCAGGGGAATACAATGAGCAGTTCTTC.

The sample holds many counts of this clonotype. The chain employs TRBV28 and TRBJ1-6; unclear D gene. The V and J ends lost 4 bases and 7 bases respectively, with 11 bases between them. The germline CDR1 and CDR2 sequences are MDHEN and SYDVKM. The length of the CDR3 is 14 residues. CDR3 DNA: TGTGCCAGCAGTTCCCCGGCCTTAAATTCACCCCTCCACTTT. Translated, it gives CASSSPALNSPLHF.

This clonotype was recorded many times. DNA of the CDR3: TGTGCCAGCAGGAAGGGGCCGCGGGACAGTCACTCCTACGAGCAGTACTTC. Protein sequence: CASRKGPRDSHSYEQYF. The chain carries TRBV2 and TRBJ2-7; weak D call: TRBD1 (7 bases). The germline V gene has CDR1 SNHLY and CDR2 FYNNEI. The CDR3 contains 17 residues. Trimming removed 6 bases from V and 0 bases from J, with 21 bases in between.

V is TRBV3-1 and J is TRBJ1-5, with no clear D. The CDR3 covers 16 residues. Trimming removed 1 base from V and 0 bases from J, with 10 bases in between. CDR1 and CDR2 (germline): LGHDT, YNNKEL (reference sequence). The CDR3 here is CASSQGFRDSNQPQHF. CDR3 bases: TGTGCCAGCAGCCAAGGCTTTCGGGATAGCAATCAGCCCCAGCATTTT.

This clonotype was seen repeatedly, ten times or more. V usage is TRBV29-1 and J usage is TRBJ2-7; D not resolved. Trimming took 3 bases from V and 0 from J, leaving 12 bases between them. CDR1 is SQVTM, CDR2 ANQGSEA, per germline. The length of the CDR3 is 14 residues. The CDR3 here is CSVEAERSSYEQYF. The CDR3 nucleotides are TGCAGCGTTGAGGCGGAAAGGAGCTCCTACGAGCAGTACTTC.

This clonotype was seen more than once but under ten times. This chain connects TRBV11-2 to TRBJ2-1, with 7 bases aligning to TRBD2. CDR1 is SGHAT, CDR2 FQNNGV, per germline. With V trimmed by 0 bases and J by 6 bases, 5 bases remained unmatched. This CDR3 contains 15 residues. The CDR3 reads CASSLDQSGGNEQFF. The CDR3 coding sequence is TGTGCCAGCAGCTTAGATCAATCGGGGGGCAATGAGCAGTTCTTC.

This clonotype was counted a few times. The chain recombines TRBV11-1 with TRBJ2-3; TRBD1 matches at 8 bases. CDR1 SGHAT and CDR2 FQDESV come from the germline V gene (reference sequence). V was pared by 11 bases and J by 1 base, with 8 bases of the junction left unmatched. There are 14 residues in the CDR3. The CDR3 loop is CASHRDRRTDTQYF. CDR3 DNA sequence: TGTGCCTCCCACCGGGACAGGCGCACAGATACGCAGTATTTT.

Points on this clonotype: A read error may explain this, as a much larger clone is one base away. The gene calls are TRBV7-2 and TRBJ1-6; 8 nucleotides match TRBD1. Germline CDR1 is SGHTA and CDR2 is FQGNSA. This CDR3 region has 17 residues. CDR3 nucleotide sequence: TGTGCCAGCAGCCCAACGACAGGGGTATGGGGGAATTCACCCCCCCACTTT. This sequence encodes CASSPTTGVWGNSPPHF.

This chain uses TRBV19 with TRBJ1-5, with a tentative D call TRBD1 (5 bases). The germline V gene has CDR1 LNHDA and CDR2 SQIVND (reference sequence). V was pared by 5 bases and J by 2 bases, with 16 bases between. The CDR3 spans 16 residues. CDR3 residues: CASSLLGGFGNQPQHF. The CDR3 DNA sequence: TGTGCCAGTAGTCTCCTGGGGGGTTTTGGCAATCAGCCCCAGCATTTT.

This chain links TRBV20-1 with TRBJ2-1; D unclear. Germline CDR1 reads DFQATT; CDR2 reads SNEGSKA (reference sequence). Trimming pared 6 bases from V and 7 bases from J, leaving 13 bases between. The CDR3 length is 12 residues. The CDR3 loop reads CSALTPGNEQFF. CDR3 nucleotide sequence: TGCAGTGCCCTCACCCCCGGGAATGAGCAGTTCTTC.

This clonotype showed up just a few times. The chain couples TRBV18 to TRBJ1-2; maybe TRBD1 (5 bases). V lost 6 bases to trimming and J lost 4 bases, with 15 bases between them. This CDR3 has 14 residues. CDR1 is KGHSH, CDR2 LQKENI, per germline. The CDR3 reads CASSLRDELYGYTF. The CDR3 DNA follows: TGTGCCAGCTCCCTCCGGGACGAACTCTATGGCTACACCTTC.

This clonotype showed up many times. V gene TRBV2 combines with J gene TRBJ1-1; TRBD1 aligns across 8 bases. CDR3 size: 14 residues. With 6 bases clipped from V and 5 bases from J, the junction kept 8 bases outside the gene matches. Looked up from germline, CDR1 is SNHLY and CDR2 is FYNNEI. Here the CDR3 reads CASRMGTGVTEAFF. The CDR3, as DNA: TGTGCCAGCAGGATGGGGACAGGCGTTACTGAAGCTTTCTTT.

The table lists this clonotype with many counts. In nucleotides, the CDR3 is TGTGCCAGCAGTCCATCCCCCGGGGGGGGCCAGCGAGAGACCCAGTACTTC. This sequence encodes CASSPSPGGGQRETQYF. The genes are TRBV28 and TRBJ2-5, with 8 bases that match TRBD2. V lost 5 bases and J lost 4; bases outside the gene matches: 15. This CDR3 is built from 17 residues. From germline, CDR1 is MDHEN and CDR2 SYDVKM.

The V and J genes are TRBV28 and TRBJ2-7; TRBD1 agrees at 9 bases. Germline V CDR1 and CDR2: MDHEN, SYDVKM. J was trimmed by 1 base and V by 5 bases; bases with no gene match: 9. The CDR3 extends over 16 amino acids. CDR3 protein: CASSSTGGVKSYEQYF. The CDR3 DNA reads as TGTGCCAGCAGTAGCACAGGGGGCGTTAAGTCCTACGAGCAGTACTTC.

Many counts were recorded for this clonotype. The genes are TRBV28 and TRBJ2-1; TRBD2 might be the D (6 bases). Deletions cut 6 bases from V and 10 bases from J, with 19 bases between. Germline CDR1 is MDHEN and CDR2 is SYDVKM. This CDR3 region has 14 residues. The CDR3 region has the DNA TGTGCCAGCAGCCCCCCAGGAGGGTCCCGCGAGCAGTTCTTC. Its translation is CASSPPGGSREQFF.

This clonotype was counted a few times. The chain joins TRBV16 to TRBJ1-6; D gene unclear. Trimming took off 0 bases at V and 10 bases at J, with 7 bases between the two ends. Germline V lookup: CDR1 KGHSY, CDR2 FQNENV. The CDR3 has 13 residues. The DNA for the CDR3 is TGTGCCAGCAGCCAATCTAGCGGGTCACCCCTCCACTTT. It specifies CASSQSSGSPLHF.

This clonotype has a count of ten or more. The rearrangement joins TRBV19 to TRBJ2-6; 8 bases are shared with TRBD1. The CDR3 is 15 residues long. V was pared by 5 bases and J by 2 bases, with 2 bases of the junction left unmatched. Germline CDR1 is LNHDA and CDR2 is SQIVND (reference sequence). CDR3 loop: CASSSGQAGANVLTF. DNA of the CDR3: TGTGCCAGTAGTTCGGGACAGGCTGGGGCCAACGTCCTGACTTTC. The complete variable domain, with remaining parts taken from reference TRBV19 and TRBJ2-6, reads DGGITQSPKYLFRKEGQNVTLSCEQNLNHDAMYWYRQDPGQGLRLIYYSQIVNDFQKGDIAEGYSVSREKKESFPLTVTSAQKNPTAFYLCASSSGQAGANVLTFGAGSRLTVL.